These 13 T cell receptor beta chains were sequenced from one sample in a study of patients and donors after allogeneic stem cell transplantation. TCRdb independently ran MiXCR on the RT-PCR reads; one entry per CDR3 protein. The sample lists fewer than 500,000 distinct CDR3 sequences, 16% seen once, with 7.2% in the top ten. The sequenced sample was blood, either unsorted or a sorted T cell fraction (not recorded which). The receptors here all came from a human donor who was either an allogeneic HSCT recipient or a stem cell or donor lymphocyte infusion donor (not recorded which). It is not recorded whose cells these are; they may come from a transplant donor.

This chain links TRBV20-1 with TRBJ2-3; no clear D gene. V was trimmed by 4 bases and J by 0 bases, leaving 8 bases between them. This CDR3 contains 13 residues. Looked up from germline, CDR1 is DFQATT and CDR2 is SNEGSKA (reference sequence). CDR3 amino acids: CSAKVASTDTQYF. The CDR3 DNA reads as TGCAGTGCTAAAGTTGCTAGCACAGATACGCAGTATTTT.

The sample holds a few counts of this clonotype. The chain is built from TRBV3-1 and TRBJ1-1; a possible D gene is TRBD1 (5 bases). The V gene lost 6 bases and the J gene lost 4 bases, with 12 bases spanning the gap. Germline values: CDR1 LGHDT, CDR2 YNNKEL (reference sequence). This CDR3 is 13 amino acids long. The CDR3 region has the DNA TGTGCCAGCAGTAACCTGAGGGGCACTGAAGCTTTCTTT. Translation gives CASSNLRGTEAFF.

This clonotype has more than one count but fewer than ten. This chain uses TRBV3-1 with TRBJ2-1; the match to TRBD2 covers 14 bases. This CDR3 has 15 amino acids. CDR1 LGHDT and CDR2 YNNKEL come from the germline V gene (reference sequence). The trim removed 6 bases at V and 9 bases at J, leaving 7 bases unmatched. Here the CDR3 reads CASRKGLAGVSEQFF. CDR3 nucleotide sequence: TGTGCCAGCAGGAAGGGACTAGCGGGAGTAAGTGAGCAGTTCTTC.

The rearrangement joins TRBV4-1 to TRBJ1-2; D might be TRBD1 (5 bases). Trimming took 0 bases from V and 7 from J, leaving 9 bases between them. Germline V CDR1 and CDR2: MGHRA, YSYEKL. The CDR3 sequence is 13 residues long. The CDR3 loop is CASSQEWTSGYTF. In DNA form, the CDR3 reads TGCGCCAGCAGCCAAGAGTGGACAAGTGGCTACACCTTC.

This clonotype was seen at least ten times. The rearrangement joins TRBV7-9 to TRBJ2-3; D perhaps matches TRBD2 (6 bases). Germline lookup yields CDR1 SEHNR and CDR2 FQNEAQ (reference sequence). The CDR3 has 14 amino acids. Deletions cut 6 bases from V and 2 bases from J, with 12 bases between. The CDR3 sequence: CASRPEGTTDTQYF. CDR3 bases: TGTGCCAGCAGGCCGGAGGGAACCACAGATACGCAGTATTTT.

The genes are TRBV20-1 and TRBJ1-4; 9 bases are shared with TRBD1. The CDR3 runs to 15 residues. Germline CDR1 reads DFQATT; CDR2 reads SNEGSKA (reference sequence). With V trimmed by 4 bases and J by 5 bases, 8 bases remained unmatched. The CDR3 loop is CSAIPLTGGNEKLFF. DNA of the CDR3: TGCAGTGCTATCCCGCTGACAGGGGGAAATGAAAAACTGTTTTTT.

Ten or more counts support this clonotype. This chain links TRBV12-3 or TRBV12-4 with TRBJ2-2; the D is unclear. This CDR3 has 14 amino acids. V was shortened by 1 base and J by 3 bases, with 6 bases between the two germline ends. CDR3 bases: TGTGCCAGCAGTTTAGGGGTTGACACCGGGGAGCTGTTTTTT. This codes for CASSLGVDTGELFF.

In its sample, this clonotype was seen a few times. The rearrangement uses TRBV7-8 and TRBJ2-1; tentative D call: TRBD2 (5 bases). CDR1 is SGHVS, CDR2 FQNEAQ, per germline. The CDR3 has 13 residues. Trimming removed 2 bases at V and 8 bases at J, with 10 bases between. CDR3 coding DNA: TGTGCCAGCAGCTTATGGTTCGGGGATGAGCAGTTCTTC. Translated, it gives CASSLWFGDEQFF.

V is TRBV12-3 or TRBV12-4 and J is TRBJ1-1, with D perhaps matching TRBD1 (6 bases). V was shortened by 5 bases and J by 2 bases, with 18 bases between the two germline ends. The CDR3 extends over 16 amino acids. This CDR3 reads CASSPPRTASNTEAFF. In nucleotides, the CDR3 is TGTGCCAGCAGTCCCCCCCGGACAGCTTCTAACACTGAAGCTTTCTTT.

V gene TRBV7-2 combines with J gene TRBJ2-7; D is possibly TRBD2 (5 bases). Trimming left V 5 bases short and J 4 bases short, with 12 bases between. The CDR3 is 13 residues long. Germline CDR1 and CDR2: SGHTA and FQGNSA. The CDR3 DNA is TGTGCCAGCAGCGCCGGGAATCCTTACGAGCAGTACTTC. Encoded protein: CASSAGNPYEQYF.

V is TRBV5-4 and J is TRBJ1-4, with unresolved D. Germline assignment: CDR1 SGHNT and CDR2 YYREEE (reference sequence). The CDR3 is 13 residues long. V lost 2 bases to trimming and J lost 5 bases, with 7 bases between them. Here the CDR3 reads CASSFGENEKLFF. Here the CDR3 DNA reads TGTGCCAGCAGCTTTGGGGAGAATGAAAAACTGTTTTTT.

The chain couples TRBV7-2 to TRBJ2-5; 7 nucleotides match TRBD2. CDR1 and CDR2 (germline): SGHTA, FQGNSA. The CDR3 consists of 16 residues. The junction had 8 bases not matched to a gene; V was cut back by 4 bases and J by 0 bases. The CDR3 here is CASSSSGDLNQETQYF. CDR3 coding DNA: TGTGCCAGCAGCTCCAGCGGGGATTTAAACCAAGAGACCCAGTACTTC.

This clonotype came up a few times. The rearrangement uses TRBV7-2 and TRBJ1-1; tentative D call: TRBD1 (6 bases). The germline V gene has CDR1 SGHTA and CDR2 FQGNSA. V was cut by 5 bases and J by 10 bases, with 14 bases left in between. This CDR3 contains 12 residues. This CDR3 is CASSRQGGGAFF. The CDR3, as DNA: TGTGCCAGCAGCCGACAAGGGGGGGGAGCTTTCTTT.